This TCR beta chain is drawn from a study of blood T cell repertoires in COVID-19. Study summary: Acute and convalescent COVID-19 specimens originated in the United States, Italy and Spain.

Original data processing: Reference gene primers were amplified, and this amplification served to estimate nucleated cell counts. Clones were sequenced by immunoSEQ multiplex PCR, and TCRdb holds only the in-frame ones, with some missing. The V and J calls and clone size come from that table; D and trimming were worked out from the DNA. Counted here are about 100,000 clones, 88% occurring once; the ten biggest clones make up more than 5.5%. J was trimmed by 0 bases and V by 5 bases; bases with no gene match: 7. CDR1 and CDR2 from the germline V gene are SEHNR and FQNEAQ (reference sequence). The CDR3 runs to 16 residues.

The TCR was taken from a woman aged 60-70 years with acute or convalescent COVID-19. The chain joins TRBV7-9 to TRBJ2-3; 8 bases agree with TRBD2. Sequenced: peripheral blood. The CDR3 sequence is CASSPPGTRSTDTQYF. In DNA form, the CDR3 reads TGTGCCAGCAGCCCACCAGGGACTAGGAGCACAGATACGCAGTATTTT.